What follows is one T cell receptor beta chain and its context. Using its own MiXCR run on the 5' RACE reads, TCRdb lists one record per CDR3 protein. This table holds 5,500 to 8,500 distinct CDR3 sequences, roughly half found once. The CDR3 totals 15 residues. V trimming: 4 bases; J trimming: 6 bases; junction bases outside the gene matches: 5. The receptor was derived from a female donor with breast cancer. Sequenced material: naive CD4+ T cells sorted from a lymph node. Sample subset: naive CD4+ T cells, CD4+CD45RA+CD25-. The V and J genes are TRBV12-3 or TRBV12-4 and TRBJ1-6, with 8 bases lining up with TRBD1. The CDR3: CASSYRGQANSPLHF. DNA for the CDR3: TGTGCCAGCAGTTATCGGGGACAGGCTAATTCACCCCTCCACTTT.